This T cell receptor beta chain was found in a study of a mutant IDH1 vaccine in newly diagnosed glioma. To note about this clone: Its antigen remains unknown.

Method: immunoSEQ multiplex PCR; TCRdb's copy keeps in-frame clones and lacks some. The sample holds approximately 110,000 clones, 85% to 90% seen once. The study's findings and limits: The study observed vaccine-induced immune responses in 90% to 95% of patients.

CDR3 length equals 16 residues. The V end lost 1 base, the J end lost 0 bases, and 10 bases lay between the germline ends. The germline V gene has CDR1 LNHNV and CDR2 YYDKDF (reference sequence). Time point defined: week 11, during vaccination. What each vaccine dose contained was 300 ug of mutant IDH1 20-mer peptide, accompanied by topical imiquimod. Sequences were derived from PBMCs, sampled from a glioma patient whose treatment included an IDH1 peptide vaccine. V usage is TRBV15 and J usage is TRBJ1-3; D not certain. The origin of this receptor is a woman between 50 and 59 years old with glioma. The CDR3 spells CATSRGGVHSGNTIYF. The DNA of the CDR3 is TGTGCCACCAGCAGAGGTGGGGTCCACTCTGGAAACACCATATATTTT.